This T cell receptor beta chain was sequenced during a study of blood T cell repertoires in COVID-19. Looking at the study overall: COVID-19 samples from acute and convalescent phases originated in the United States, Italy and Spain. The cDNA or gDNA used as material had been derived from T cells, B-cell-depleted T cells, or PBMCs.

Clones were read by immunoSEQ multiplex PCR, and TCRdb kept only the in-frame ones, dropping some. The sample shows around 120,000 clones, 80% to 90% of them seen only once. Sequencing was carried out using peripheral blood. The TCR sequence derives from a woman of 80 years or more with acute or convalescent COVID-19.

CDR3 amino acids: CASSWGRGNQPQHF. The CDR3 DNA sequence: TGTGCCAGTAGTTGGGGCAGGGGGAATCAGCCCCAGCATTTT. This chain uses TRBV19 with TRBJ1-5; 7 nucleotides agree with TRBD1. The CDR3 length is 14 residues. V lost 5 bases, J lost 4 bases, and 5 bases stayed unmatched. Germline loops: CDR1 LNHDA, CDR2 SQIVND (reference sequence). Together with reference TRBV19 and TRBJ1-5, the CDR3 gives the full variable domain: DGGITQSPKYLFRKEGQNVTLSCEQNLNHDAMYWYRQDPGQGLRLIYYSQIVNDFQKGDIAEGYSVSREKKESFPLTVTSAQKNPTAFYLCASSWGRGNQPQHFGDGTRLSIL.